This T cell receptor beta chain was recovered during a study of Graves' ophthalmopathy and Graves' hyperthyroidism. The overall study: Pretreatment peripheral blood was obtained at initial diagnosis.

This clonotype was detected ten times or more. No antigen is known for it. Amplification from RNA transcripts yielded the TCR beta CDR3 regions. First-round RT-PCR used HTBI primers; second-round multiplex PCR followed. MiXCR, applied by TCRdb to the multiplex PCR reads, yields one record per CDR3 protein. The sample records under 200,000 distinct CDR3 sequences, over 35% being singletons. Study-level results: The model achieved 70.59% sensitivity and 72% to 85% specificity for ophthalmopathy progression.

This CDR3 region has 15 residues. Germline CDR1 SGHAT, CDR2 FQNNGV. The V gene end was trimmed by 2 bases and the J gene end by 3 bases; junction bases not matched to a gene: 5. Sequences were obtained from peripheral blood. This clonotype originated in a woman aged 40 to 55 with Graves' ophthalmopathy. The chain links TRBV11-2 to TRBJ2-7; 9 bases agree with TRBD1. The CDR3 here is CASSLPGQGVYEQYF. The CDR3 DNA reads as TGTGCCAGCAGCTTACCGGGACAGGGCGTCTACGAGCAGTACTTC.